The 28 T cell receptor beta chains reported below all come from one sample, sequenced in a study of blood T cell repertoires in COVID-19. Assay used: immunoSEQ multiplex PCR; TCRdb lists only in-frame clones, some missing. The sample has fewer than 300,000 clones; more than 85% are singletons. The sample was peripheral blood. The receptors derive from a person under 35 with COVID-19, enrolled during active disease.

The rearrangement uses TRBV5-4 and TRBJ2-7; 7 nucleotides line up with TRBD1. With V trimmed by 3 bases and J by 5 bases, 8 bases remained unmatched. Germline CDR1 is SGHNT and CDR2 is YYREEE (reference sequence). The CDR3 has 14 residues. The CDR3 region has the DNA TGTGCCAGCAGCTCGCAGGGGGTAGTCGACGAGCAGTACTTC. This sequence encodes CASSSQGVVDEQYF.

Of note for this clone: This CDR3 is also generated by other DNA sequences in the sample. The rearrangement links TRBV7-9 to TRBJ2-5; 8 bases map to TRBD2. The V gene's germline CDR1 is SEHNR and CDR2 FQNEAQ (reference sequence). CDR3 length: 15 amino acids. J gave up 1 base and V 3 bases, and 4 bases lay outside the gene matches. The CDR3 DNA follows: TGTGCCAGCAGCTTGGGAACTAGCGGCCAAGAGACCCAGTACTTC. Amino acids: CASSLGTSGQETQYF.

The V call is TRBV29-1, the J call TRBJ2-7, with D possibly being TRBD2 (6 bases). This CDR3 region has 12 residues. The germline V gene has CDR1 SQVTM and CDR2 ANQGSEA. Between the trimmed V and J ends, which lost 5 bases and 3 bases, there was a span of 11 bases. The CDR3 DNA is TGCAGCGTTTATCAGGGACTCTACGAGCAGTACTTC. As protein: CSVYQGLYEQYF.

V is TRBV3-1 (or the pseudogene TRBV3-2) and J is TRBJ2-5, with D tentatively TRBD2 (5 bases). The V gene's germline CDR1 is LGHDT and CDR2 YNNKEL (reference sequence). This CDR3 has 17 amino acids. V shed 0 bases and J shed 5 bases, with 19 bases lying between them. CDR3 coding DNA: TGTGCCAGCAGCCAAGAAGGGCTGGGGAGCGATTTGGAGACCCAGTACTTC. Encoded protein: CASSQEGLGSDLETQYF.

The chain has TRBV24-1 and TRBJ2-7, with D perhaps matching TRBD1 (6 bases). CDR3 length equals 13 residues. Germline CDR1 KGHDR, CDR2 SFDVKD. V lost 9 bases and J lost 5, with 16 bases in between. The CDR3 is CATEGDPPDEQYF. In DNA form, the CDR3 reads TGTGCCACCGAGGGGGACCCTCCTGACGAGCAGTACTTC.

This sequence joins TRBV4-1 and TRBJ2-1; 14 bases are a match to TRBD2. This CDR3 has 20 amino acids. Germline V CDR1 and CDR2: MGHRA, YSYEKL. Losses at the gene ends were 2 bases for V and 2 bases for J; bases not matched to a gene: 11. CDR3 bases: TGCGCCAGCAGCCAATCGGGACTAGCGGGAGACCGGGCAACCTACAATGAGCAGTTCTTC. Translating gives CASSQSGLAGDRATYNEQFF.

The V gene is TRBV12-5, the J gene TRBJ2-7; TRBD2 aligns across 14 bases. There are 17 residues in the CDR3. The V segment lost 0 bases and the J segment 4 bases; nucleotides outside the gene matches: 5. Germline V lookup: CDR1 LGHNT, CDR2 FRNRAP. This chain's CDR3 is CASGLVLRTSGRYEQYF. As DNA, the CDR3 is TGTGCTAGTGGTTTGGTACTACGGACTAGCGGGAGGTACGAGCAGTACTTC.

The gene calls are TRBV2 and TRBJ2-1; 13 bases fit TRBD2. V dropped 8 bases and J dropped 9; count of bases not matched to a gene: 4. CDR1 is SNHLY and CDR2 is FYNNEI in the germline V gene. The CDR3 has 13 residues. The CDR3 DNA sequence: TGTGCCAGCGGACTAGCGGGAGCGAGTGAGCAGTTCTTC. Translating gives CASGLAGASEQFF.

The chain recombines TRBV19 with TRBJ1-5, with a possible D match to TRBD1 (5 bases). Per germline, CDR1 LNHDA and CDR2 SQIVND (reference sequence). The CDR3 sequence is 17 residues long. Here the CDR3 DNA reads TGTGCAAAATCACTGGGGAGGGGAGGCTATAGCAATCAGCCCCAGCATTTT. It specifies CAKSLGRGGYSNQPQHF.

The rearrangement uses TRBV6-5 and TRBJ2-1, with 7 bases aligning to TRBD2. This CDR3 contains 11 residues. The V gene's germline CDR1 is MNHEY and CDR2 SVGAGI. J gave up 13 bases and V 6 bases, and 6 bases lay outside the gene matches. CDR3 sequence reads: CASRWGGSQFF. The CDR3 DNA sequence: TGTGCCAGCAGATGGGGAGGGAGTCAGTTCTTC.

The genes are TRBV2 and TRBJ1-6; TRBD1 matches at 7 bases. After removal of 9 bases from V and 8 bases from J, the junction contained 7 bases not matched to a gene. Germline values: CDR1 SNHLY, CDR2 FYNNEI. The CDR3 consists of 13 residues. The CDR3 DNA reads TGTGCCAGTTACAGGGGTGAATATTCACCCCTCCACTTT. It specifies CASYRGEYSPLHF.

The chain carries TRBV7-2 and TRBJ1-1; D might be TRBD1 (5 bases). CDR3 size: 18 residues. V shed 6 bases and J shed 0 bases, with 23 bases lying between them. Germline V gene lookup returns CDR1 SGHTA and CDR2 FQGNSA. This CDR3 is CASSQTKVTGTMNTEAFF. For the CDR3, the DNA is TGTGCCAGCAGTCAAACGAAGGTGACGGGGACTATGAACACTGAAGCTTTCTTT.

The V gene is TRBV7-2, the J gene TRBJ2-5, with a possible D match to TRBD2 (5 bases). The germline V and J ends were trimmed by 3 bases and 5 bases, with 13 bases remaining between them. This CDR3 spans 14 amino acids. Germline V CDR1 and CDR2: SGHTA, FQGNSA. CDR3 sequence reads: CASSFLDWVETQYF. The CDR3 DNA reads as TGTGCCAGCAGCTTCTTGGACTGGGTGGAGACCCAGTACTTC. Together with reference TRBV7-2 and TRBJ2-5, the CDR3 gives the full variable domain: GAGVSQSPSNKVTEKGKDVELRCDPISGHTALYWYRQSLGQGLEFLIYFQGNSAPDKSGLPSDRFSAERTGGSVSTLTIQRTQQEDSAVYLCASSFLDWVETQYFGPGTRLLVL.

V is TRBV7-9 and J is TRBJ1-1; TRBD1 matches 9 bases. Trimming cost V 1 base and J 6 bases; bases outside gene matches: 3. CDR1 and CDR2 (germline): SEHNR, FQNEAQ (reference sequence). This CDR3 is 14 amino acids long. Written as DNA, the CDR3 is TGTGCCAGCAGCTTAGGACAGGGGGTACCTGAAGCTTTCTTT. It specifies CASSLGQGVPEAFF.

The V call is TRBV2, the J call TRBJ2-2, with 11 bases lining up with TRBD2. The CDR3 sequence is 15 residues long. Germline V gives CDR1 SNHLY, CDR2 FYNNEI. The V and J ends lost 6 bases and 2 bases, in that order; junction bases with no gene match: 2. CDR3 sequence (DNA): TGTGCCAGCAGGCTAGCGGGAGGAAACACCGGGGAGCTGTTTTTT. This encodes CASRLAGGNTGELFF.

This chain links TRBV10-2 with TRBJ1-1; 7 bases are a match to TRBD1. The V and J ends lost 3 bases and 0 bases, in that order; junction bases with no gene match: 4. This CDR3 has 15 amino acids. Germline values: CDR1 WSHSY, CDR2 SAAADI. The CDR3 region has the DNA TGCGCCAGCAGTGATGACAGGGAATTGAACACTGAAGCTTTCTTT. Protein: CASSDDRELNTEAFF.

The chain uses TRBV3-1 (or the pseudogene TRBV3-2) and TRBJ2-1; 9 nucleotides agree with TRBD1. The J segment lost 6 bases and the V segment lost 1 base, leaving 1 base of the junction unmatched. Germline V gives CDR1 LGHDT, CDR2 YNNKEL (reference sequence). The CDR3 consists of 14 residues. CDR3 loop: CASSQGTGANEQFF. The CDR3 coding sequence is TGTGCCAGCAGCCAAGGGACAGGGGCCAATGAGCAGTTCTTC.

V usage is TRBV5-4 and J usage is TRBJ2-1, with a tentative D call TRBD1 (5 bases). The V gene's germline CDR1 is SGHNT and CDR2 YYREEE (reference sequence). V dropped 0 bases and J dropped 8 bases, with 12 bases sitting between them. CDR3 length equals 14 residues. CDR3: CASSLDGRAYEQFF. CDR3 coding DNA: TGTGCCAGCAGCTTGGACGGCAGGGCCTATGAGCAGTTCTTC.

The genes are TRBV6-6 and TRBJ1-1; 9 bases align to TRBD1. The CDR3 consists of 15 residues. The germline V gene has CDR1 MNHNY and CDR2 SVGAGI (reference sequence). Germline trimming cut 6 bases from V and 2 bases from J; bases unmatched to any gene: 7. As DNA, the CDR3 is TGTGCCAGCAGCCCGGGACAGGGTGGAAACACTGAAGCTTTCTTT. Translation gives CASSPGQGGNTEAFF.

The V call is TRBV27, the J call TRBJ1-1, with D unresolved. The CDR3 loop spans 14 amino acids. The V end lost 6 bases, the J end lost 4 bases, and 15 bases lay between the germline ends. Germline V lookup: CDR1 MNHEY, CDR2 SMNVEV (reference sequence). CDR3 sequence: CASSLRVVGTEAFF. In nucleotides, the CDR3 is TGTGCCAGCAGCCTACGGGTAGTGGGCACTGAAGCTTTCTTT.

This chain joins TRBV7-9 and TRBJ2-7, with 12 bases identical to TRBD2. J gave up 3 bases and V 5 bases, and 17 bases lay outside the gene matches. The CDR3 has 19 residues. Germline CDR1 SEHNR, CDR2 FQNEAQ (reference sequence). In DNA, the CDR3 is TGTGCCAGCAGCGCTAGGGGGGACAGGAGGACTAGCGGGAACTACGAGCAGTACTTC. It translates to CASSARGDRRTSGNYEQYF.

The V call is TRBV6-6, the J call TRBJ2-4, with D tentatively TRBD1 (5 bases). Germline CDR1 reads MNHNY; CDR2 reads SVGAGI (reference sequence). Deletions cut 0 bases from V and 6 bases from J, with 6 bases between. The CDR3 spans 13 residues. CDR3 coding DNA: TGTGCCAGCAGTTACTCTGGGGCAAACATTCAGTACTTC. It translates to CASSYSGANIQYF.

The CDR3 reads CASSSIGGDTIYF. The DNA of the CDR3 is TGTGCCAGCAGCTCAATAGGGGGGGACACCATATATTTT. The chain has TRBV9 and TRBJ1-3; D may be TRBD1 (6 bases). V shed 4 bases and J shed 8 bases, with 13 bases lying between them. Per germline, CDR1 SGDLS and CDR2 YYNGEE. The CDR3 runs 13 residues.

This chain links TRBV24-1 with TRBJ2-5, with TRBD1 matching over 7 bases. CDR3 size: 15 residues. The trim removed 4 bases at V and 6 bases at J, leaving 10 bases unmatched. The germline gives CDR1 KGHDR, CDR2 SFDVKD. CDR3 protein: CATSEPGTVVQTQYF. DNA for the CDR3: TGTGCCACCAGTGAGCCCGGGACAGTTGTTCAGACCCAGTACTTC.

This clone was detected once. This sequence joins TRBV7-3 and TRBJ1-1; the D is unclear. CDR1 and CDR2 from the germline V gene are SGHTA and FQGTGA. CDR3 size: 13 residues. V gave up 5 bases and J gave up 2 bases, with 9 bases separating them. In DNA, the CDR3 is TGTGCCAGCAGCCCCGGGAGCAACACTGAAGCTTTCTTT. Its protein is CASSPGSNTEAFF.

The rearrangement links TRBV15 to TRBJ1-2; D perhaps matches TRBD1 (5 bases). V lost 4 bases, J lost 0 bases, and 9 bases lay in between. Germline V gene lookup returns CDR1 LNHNV and CDR2 YYDKDF (reference sequence). The CDR3 extends over 14 amino acids. Here the CDR3 reads CATSTSGTNYGYTF. DNA of the CDR3: TGTGCCACCAGCACGTCAGGGACTAACTATGGCTACACCTTC. The full variable domain, with the rest looked up from reference TRBV15 and TRBJ1-2, is DAMVIQNPRYQVTQFGKPVTLSCSQTLNHNVMYWYQQKSSQAPKLLFHYYDKDFNNEADTPDNFQSRRPNTSFCFLDIRSPGLGDTAMYLCATSTSGTNYGYTFGSGTRLTVV.

In nucleotides, the CDR3 is TGTGCCAGCAGCAACGAGAGGTTCAATCAGCCCCAGCATTTT. Its protein product is CASSNERFNQPQHF. This chain uses TRBV21-1 with TRBJ1-5. TRBV21-1 is deemed a pseudogene. CDR3 length equals 14 residues.

This chain links TRBV11-2 with TRBJ2-7; no definite D call. Between the trimmed V and J ends, which lost 5 bases and 0 bases, there was a span of 5 bases. Germline-derived CDR1 and CDR2 are SGHAT and FQNNGV. This CDR3 contains 12 residues. The CDR3 spells CASSLPSYEQYF. The CDR3 DNA is TGTGCCAGCAGCCTTCCCTCCTACGAGCAGTACTTC.